This section outlines one T cell receptor beta chain sequence together with its context. Antigen: not known. This specimen belongs to a study of cytomegalovirus exposure and HLA in healthy donors. Findings of the study overall: HLA-A and HLA-B allele assignments for most subjects were reportedly predicted accurately using TCR beta sequences.

Donors likely had unrecorded immune exposures despite being nominally healthy when sampled. The CDR3 loop spans 11 amino acids. Germline CDR1 is MDHEN and CDR2 is SYDVKM. Unmatched junction bases numbered 3, after V lost 11 bases and J lost 3 bases. The PCR ran on 60 Vbeta and 13 Jbeta primers. Data came from immunoSEQ multiplex PCR; TCRdb stores just in-frame clones and leaves some out. The sample lists about 150,000 clones, approximately 72% occurring once. The source is a woman aged 55-70 years in good health and CMV-seronegative. V is TRBV28 and J is TRBJ2-7; TRBD2 agrees at 8 bases. Sample: PBMCs. The CDR3 DNA reads as TGTGCCGCGAGCGGGGGCTACGAGCAGTACTTC. Residues: CAASGGYEQYF.